One sample yielded the 28 T cell receptor beta chains listed below, sequenced in a study of graft-versus-host responses after intestinal transplantation. This table comes from immunoSEQ multiplex PCR, and its TCRdb copy is limited to in-frame clones, with some not included. This sample has about 39,000 clones, with approximately 93% found just once. The sequenced sample was PBMCs, obtained almost 750 days after intestinal transplantation. All receptors come from a human patient who received an intestinal transplant, so some T cells may come from the graft donor.

V is TRBV2 and J is TRBJ1-3; D not certain. V lost 5 bases and J lost 0, with 14 bases in between. This CDR3 is built from 16 residues. Germline V gene lookup returns CDR1 SNHLY and CDR2 FYNNEI. CDR3 sequence (DNA): TGTGCCAGCAGTATTGATCAGGCCACCTCTGGAAACACCATATATTTT. Encoded protein: CASSIDQATSGNTIYF.

The CDR3 region has the DNA TGTGCCAGCAGCCAAGTAGGGGGCGCTTCCTATGGCTACACCTTC. Translation gives CASSQVGGASYGYTF. This rearrangement joins TRBV14 to TRBJ1-2, with 7 bases identical to TRBD1. The germline gives CDR1 SGHDN, CDR2 FVKESK. The CDR3 is 15 residues long. V dropped 1 base and J dropped 4; count of bases not matched to a gene: 6.

The chain links TRBV29-1 to TRBJ2-1; TRBD1 matches 12 bases. The germline V gene has CDR1 SQVTM and CDR2 ANQGSEA. With 2 bases clipped from V and 1 base from J, the junction kept 6 bases outside the gene matches. CDR3 length: 17 amino acids. The CDR3 spells CSVETGTGGLSYNEQFF. The CDR3 region has the DNA TGCAGCGTTGAAACCGGGACAGGGGGCTTGTCCTACAATGAGCAGTTCTTC.

The rearrangement links TRBV5-3 to TRBJ2-7; the D gene could be TRBD1 or TRBD2 (5 bases each). TRBV5-3 is labeled an ORF, and its function is uncertain. The CDR3 is 12 amino acids. V was pared by 6 bases and J by 5 bases, with 12 bases between. The CDR3 protein is CARIWGWDEQYF. The CDR3, as DNA: TGTGCCAGAATATGGGGGTGGGACGAGCAGTACTTC.

The chain has TRBV4-1 and TRBJ2-1; 9 nucleotides line up with TRBD2. With V trimmed by 8 bases and J by 4 bases, 9 bases remained unmatched. The V gene's germline CDR1 is MGHRA and CDR2 YSYEKL. The CDR3 is made up of 15 amino acids. The CDR3 here is CASSRGREGYNEQFF. CDR3 bases: TGCGCCAGCTCCCGCGGGCGGGAGGGGTACAATGAGCAGTTCTTC.

In regard to this clone: This likely comes from a read error, as the CDR3 has no conserved phenylalanine or tryptophan at its end. The DNA is omitted, as the CDR3 cannot be located on it reliably, and the CDR3 follows TCRdb's listing. The V call is TRBV6-1, the J call TRBJ2-7; no check of the table's D call, TRBD2, against the DNA was made. Germline V gives CDR1 MNHNS, CDR2 SASEGT. Ends included, the CDR3 has 13 residues. The CDR3 sequence: CASSEALWRRGYI.

This clone came up once. This rearrangement joins TRBV6-5 to TRBJ2-3, with 10 bases that match TRBD2. The CDR3 consists of 15 residues. Germline-derived CDR1 and CDR2 are MNHEY and SVGAGI. V gave up 6 bases and J gave up 3 bases; unmatched junction bases: 6. CDR3 residues: CASRYGTSETDTQYF. Here the CDR3 DNA reads TGTGCCAGCAGGTACGGGACTAGCGAGACAGATACGCAGTATTTT.

This clone showed up just once. The junction does not match germline at one end; this may be a read error. The rearrangement uses TRBV18 and TRBJ2-3; 12 bases match TRBD2. Germline lookup yields CDR1 KGHSH and CDR2 LQKENI. CDR3 length equals 15 residues. The CDR3 DNA sequence: TGTGCCAGCGCACCTCCGGGACTAGCGGGAGATACGCAGTATTTT. Translation: CASAPPGLAGDTQYF.

V gene TRBV12-5 combines with J gene TRBJ1-3, with a tentative D call TRBD1 (5 bases). Trimming stripped 3 bases from V and 2 bases from J, with 14 bases between. The germline CDR1 and CDR2 sequences are LGHNT and FRNRAP. The CDR3 length is 16 residues. The CDR3 region has the DNA TGTGCTAGTGGTTTTGGGTCAAAGGGGACTGGAAACACCATATATTTT. The encoded protein is CASGFGSKGTGNTIYF.

The chain couples TRBV5-6 to TRBJ2-3; D is unresolved. Trimming shortened V by 3 bases and J by 6 bases, and 14 bases separated the two germline ends. The CDR3 is made up of 14 amino acids. Germline values: CDR1 SGHDT, CDR2 YYEEEE. Here the CDR3 DNA reads TGTGCCAGCAGCTCGCCCGCTCGTACGGATACGCAGTATTTT. Its protein is CASSSPARTDTQYF.

The CDR3 DNA reads as TGTGCCAGCAGTGGGGACGGGGAAGAGACCCAGTACTTC. This codes for CASSGDGEETQYF. The chain employs TRBV27 and TRBJ2-5; TRBD1 or TRBD2 may be the D gene (5 bases each). The CDR3 has 13 amino acids. CDR1 MNHEY and CDR2 SMNVEV come from the germline V gene (reference sequence). Trimming took 5 bases from V and 3 from J, leaving 10 bases between them.

A word on this clone: Other nucleotide sequences in the sample specify the same CDR3. The chain is built from TRBV4-1 and TRBJ2-7, with D perhaps TRBD1 (5 bases). Looked up from germline, CDR1 is MGHRA and CDR2 is YSYEKL. The CDR3 runs 13 residues. Trimming pared 0 bases from V and 4 bases from J, leaving 7 bases between. The DNA for the CDR3 is TGCGCCAGCAGCCAAGATAAGGGGTACGAGCAGTACTTC. Amino acid sequence: CASSQDKGYEQYF.

The rearrangement joins TRBV2 to TRBJ2-7; tentative D call: TRBD1 (5 bases). Germline loops: CDR1 SNHLY, CDR2 FYNNEI. V was pared by 7 bases and J by 5 bases, with 21 bases between. The CDR3 loop spans 15 amino acids. The CDR3 region is CASTKLTVASHEQYF. In DNA, the CDR3 is TGTGCCAGCACAAAACTGACAGTTGCATCCCACGAGCAGTACTTC.

This chain connects TRBV11-2 to TRBJ2-1; TRBD2 matches 14 bases. The length of the CDR3 is 19 residues. Germline loops: CDR1 SGHAT, CDR2 FQNNGV. Germline trimming cut 5 bases from V and 5 bases from J; bases unmatched to any gene: 14. This CDR3 reads CASSPRGLAGDHRNNEQFF. DNA of the CDR3: TGTGCCAGCAGCCCCAGGGGACTAGCGGGGGACCATCGGAACAATGAGCAGTTCTTC.

V and J are TRBV6-1 and TRBJ1-1, with 7 bases matching TRBD1. The CDR3 has 13 residues. Germline trimming cut 1 base from V and 9 bases from J; bases unmatched to any gene: 5. Per the germline V gene, CDR1 is MNHNS and CDR2 is SASEGT. The CDR3 nucleotides read TGTGCCAGCAGTGAAGTGTTAGGGGGCAAAGCTTTCTTT. It specifies CASSEVLGGKAFF.

This chain connects TRBV6-5 to TRBJ1-1; the D is unclear. V was cut by 2 bases and J by 0 bases, with 4 bases left in between. Looked up from germline, CDR1 is MNHEY and CDR2 is SVGAGI. This CDR3 spans 13 amino acids. The CDR3 sequence is CASSYSVNTEAFF. The CDR3 DNA sequence: TGTGCCAGCAGTTACAGCGTGAACACTGAAGCTTTCTTT.

V gene TRBV5-4 combines with J gene TRBJ2-1; no clear D gene. Trimming pared 5 bases from V and 9 bases from J, leaving 18 bases between. The CDR3 is made up of 14 amino acids. CDR1 is SGHNT and CDR2 is YYREEE in the germline V gene (reference sequence). The CDR3 protein is CASRASTSPIEQFF. The CDR3 DNA reads as TGTGCCAGCAGGGCGTCTACGTCGCCAATTGAGCAGTTCTTC.

Only one count was recorded for this clone. This rearrangement joins TRBV6-4 to TRBJ2-3, with D tentatively TRBD1 or TRBD2 (6 bases each). In germline, CDR1 is MRHNA, CDR2 SNTAGT. The CDR3 has 16 amino acids. The V end lost 4 bases, the J end lost 0 bases, and 14 bases lay between the germline ends. The CDR3 reads CASSVEGGPSTDTQYF. CDR3 coding DNA: TGTGCCAGCAGTGTCGAGGGGGGCCCTAGCACAGATACGCAGTATTTT.

This chain uses TRBV15 with TRBJ2-1; D gene ambiguous. The CDR3 runs 19 residues. Germline V CDR1 and CDR2: LNHNV, YYDKDF (reference sequence). V was clipped by 0 bases and J by 0 bases, with 18 bases between them. This CDR3 reads CATSRDLLGVMSSYNEQFF. The DNA of the CDR3 is TGTGCCACCAGCAGAGACCTCCTCGGAGTGATGAGCTCCTACAATGAGCAGTTCTTC.

This clone was picked up one time. The J gene is TRBJ2-6, the V gene TRBV27, with TRBD1 matching 11 bases. V lost 6 bases and J lost 2; bases outside the gene matches: 3. Looked up from germline, CDR1 is MNHEY and CDR2 is SMNVEV (reference sequence). The CDR3 spans 16 residues. CDR3 sequence (DNA): TGTGCCAGCAGAAGGACAGGGGGCGCTGGGGCCAACGTCCTGACTTTC. Its protein product is CASRRTGGAGANVLTF.

The V gene is TRBV6-5, the J gene TRBJ1-2; no definite D call. The CDR3 is 14 amino acids. V gave up 6 bases and J gave up 5 bases, with 16 bases separating them. Germline CDR1 MNHEY, CDR2 SVGAGI. Here the CDR3 DNA reads TGTGCCAGCAGAGACGGACGGGCTTATTATGGCTACACCTTC. This translates into CASRDGRAYYGYTF.

The V gene is TRBV15, the J gene TRBJ2-1; D perhaps matches TRBD2 (5 bases). There are 14 residues in the CDR3. The germline V gene has CDR1 LNHNV and CDR2 YYDKDF (reference sequence). Trimming stripped 3 bases from V and 5 bases from J, with 11 bases between. Here the CDR3 reads CATSRRATHNEQFF. CDR3 DNA: TGTGCCACCAGCAGGAGGGCCACCCACAATGAGCAGTTCTTC.

The rearrangement links TRBV2 to TRBJ2-1; no clear D gene. This CDR3 spans 11 amino acids. CDR1 and CDR2 from the germline V gene are SNHLY and FYNNEI. Between the trimmed V and J ends, which lost 6 bases and 5 bases, there was a span of 5 bases. CDR3 sequence: CASRLHNEQFF. DNA for the CDR3: TGTGCCAGCAGATTACACAATGAGCAGTTCTTC. Using reference TRBV2 and TRBJ2-1 for the parts outside the CDR3, the full variable domain is EPEVTQTPSHQVTQMGQEVILRCVPISNHLYFYWYRQILGQKVEFLVSFYNNEISEKSEIFDDQFSVERPDGSNFTLKIRSTKLEDSAMYFCASRLHNEQFFGPGTRLTVL.

The chain uses TRBV9 and TRBJ2-3; D possibly matches TRBD1 or TRBD2 (5 bases each). V was pared by 5 bases and J by 2 bases, with 9 bases between. The CDR3 runs 13 residues. Per germline, CDR1 SGDLS and CDR2 YYNGEE. CDR3 amino acids: CASRRGTTDTQYF. The DNA for the CDR3 is TGTGCCAGCAGGCGAGGGACCACAGATACGCAGTATTTT.

The CDR3 coding sequence is TGTGCCAGCTCAACTAGCGGGTTTATCGAGCAGTACTTC. Its protein product is CASSTSGFIEQYF. V usage is TRBV6-6 and J usage is TRBJ2-7, with 9 bases matching TRBD2. This CDR3 comprises 13 residues. Germline assignment: CDR1 MNHNY and CDR2 SVGAGI (reference sequence). The V segment lost 8 bases and the J segment 6 bases; nucleotides outside the gene matches: 8.

The chain joins TRBV10-3 to TRBJ1-3, with D hard to call. The CDR3 spans 15 residues. The germline CDR1 and CDR2 sequences are ENHRY and SYGVKD. The germline V and J ends were trimmed by 0 bases and 4 bases, with 10 bases remaining between them. The CDR3 region is CAISESKTAGNTIYF. In DNA, the CDR3 is TGTGCCATCAGTGAGTCGAAAACGGCGGGAAACACCATATATTTT.

V usage is TRBV6-5 and J usage is TRBJ2-5; tentatively, D is TRBD1 (6 bases). The better agreement between TRBJ2-7 and the DNA end casts doubt on the J call. This CDR3 contains 14 residues. Germline CDR1 reads MNHEY; CDR2 reads SVGAGI. Here the CDR3 DNA reads TGTGCCAGCAGTGAAGGGGACACCTCCTACGAGCAGTACTTC. Protein product: CASSEGDTSYEQYF.

V is TRBV9 and J is TRBJ2-2; D may match TRBD1 or TRBD2 (5 bases each). Per the germline V gene, CDR1 is SGDLS and CDR2 is YYNGEE. The V and J ends lost 2 bases and 9 bases respectively, with 11 bases between them. There are 13 residues in the CDR3. The CDR3 region has the DNA TGTGCCAGCAGCGTCGGGACCCTCCGGGAGCTGTTTTTT. Amino acids: CASSVGTLRELFF. The full variable domain, completed using reference TRBV9 and TRBJ2-2, is DSGVTQTPKHLITATGQRVTLRCSPRSGDLSVYWYQQSLDQGLQFLIQYYNGEERAKGNILERFSAQQFPDLHSELNLSSLELGDSALYFCASSVGTLRELFFGEGSRLTVL.